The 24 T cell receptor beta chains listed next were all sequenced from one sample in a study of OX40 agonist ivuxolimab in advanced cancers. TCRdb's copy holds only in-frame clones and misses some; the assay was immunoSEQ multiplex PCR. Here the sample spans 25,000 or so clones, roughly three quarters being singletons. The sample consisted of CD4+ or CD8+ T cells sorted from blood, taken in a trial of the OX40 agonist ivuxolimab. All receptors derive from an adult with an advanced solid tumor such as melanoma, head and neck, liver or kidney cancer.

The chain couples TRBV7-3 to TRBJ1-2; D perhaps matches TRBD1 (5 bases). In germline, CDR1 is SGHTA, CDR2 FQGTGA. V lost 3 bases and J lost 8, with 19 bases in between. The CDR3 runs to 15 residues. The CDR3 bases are TGTGCCAGCAGCTTTGGGGACGGATCTCAAGGAGGCTACACCTTC. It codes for CASSFGDGSQGGYTF.

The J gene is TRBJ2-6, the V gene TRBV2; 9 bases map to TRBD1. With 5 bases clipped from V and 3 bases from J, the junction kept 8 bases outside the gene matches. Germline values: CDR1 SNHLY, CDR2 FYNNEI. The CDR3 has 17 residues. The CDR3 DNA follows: TGTGCCAGCAGTCCGGGACAGGGTTCGTTTGGGGCCAACGTCCTGACTTTC. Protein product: CASSPGQGSFGANVLTF.

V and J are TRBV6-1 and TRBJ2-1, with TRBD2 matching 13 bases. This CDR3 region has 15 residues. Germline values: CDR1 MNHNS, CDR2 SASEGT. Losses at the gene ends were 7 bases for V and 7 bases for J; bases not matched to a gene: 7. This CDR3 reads CASKTGTSGKNEQFF. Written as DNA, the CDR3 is TGTGCCAGCAAAACCGGGACTAGCGGGAAGAATGAGCAGTTCTTC.

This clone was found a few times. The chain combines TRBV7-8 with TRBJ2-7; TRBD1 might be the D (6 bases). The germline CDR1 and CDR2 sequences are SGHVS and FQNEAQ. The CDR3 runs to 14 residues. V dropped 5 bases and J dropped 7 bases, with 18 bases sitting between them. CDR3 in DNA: TGTGCCAGCAGCCAACCCGGGACAAAGGGTGAGCAGTACTTC. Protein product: CASSQPGTKGEQYF.

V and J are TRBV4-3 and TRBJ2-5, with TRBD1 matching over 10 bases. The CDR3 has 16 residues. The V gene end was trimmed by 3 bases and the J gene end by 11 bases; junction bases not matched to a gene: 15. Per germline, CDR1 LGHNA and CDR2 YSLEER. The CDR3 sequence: CASSQVRQGAGGEQYF. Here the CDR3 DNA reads TGCGCCAGCAGCCAGGTCAGACAGGGGGCGGGTGGTGAGCAGTACTTC.

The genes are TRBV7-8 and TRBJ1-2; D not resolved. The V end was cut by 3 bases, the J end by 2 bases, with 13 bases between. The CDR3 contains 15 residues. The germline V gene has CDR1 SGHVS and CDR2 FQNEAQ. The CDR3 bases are TGTGCCAGCAGCTTGGCGACAACTATAAACTATGGCTACACCTTC. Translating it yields CASSLATTINYGYTF.

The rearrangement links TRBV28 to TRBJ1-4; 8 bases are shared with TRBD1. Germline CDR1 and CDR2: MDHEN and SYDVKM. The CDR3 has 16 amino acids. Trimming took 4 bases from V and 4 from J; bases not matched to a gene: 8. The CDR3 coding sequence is TGTGCCAGCAGTTCGGCGGGACAGGTTGTTAATGAAAAACTGTTTTTT. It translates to CASSSAGQVVNEKLFF. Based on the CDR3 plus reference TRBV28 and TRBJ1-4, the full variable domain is DVKVTQSSRYLVKRTGEKVFLECVQDMDHENMFWYRQDPGLGLRLIYFSYDVKMKEKGDIPEGYSVSREKKERFSLILESASTNQTSMYLCASSSAGQVVNEKLFFGSGTQLSVL.

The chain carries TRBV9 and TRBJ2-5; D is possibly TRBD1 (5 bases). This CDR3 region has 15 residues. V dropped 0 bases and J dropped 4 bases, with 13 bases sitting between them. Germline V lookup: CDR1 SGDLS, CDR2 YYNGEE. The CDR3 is CASSVDPGFGETQYF. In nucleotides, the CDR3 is TGTGCCAGCAGCGTAGATCCAGGGTTCGGAGAGACCCAGTACTTC.

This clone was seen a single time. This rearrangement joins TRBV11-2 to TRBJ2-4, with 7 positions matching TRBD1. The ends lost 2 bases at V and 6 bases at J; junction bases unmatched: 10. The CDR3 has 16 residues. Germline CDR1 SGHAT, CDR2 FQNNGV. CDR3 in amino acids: CASSLPQGQFRNIQYF. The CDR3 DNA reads TGTGCCAGCAGCTTACCCCAGGGACAGTTTCGAAACATTCAGTACTTC. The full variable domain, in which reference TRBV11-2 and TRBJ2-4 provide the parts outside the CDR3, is EAGVAQSPRYKIIEKRQSVAFWCNPISGHATLYWYQQILGQGPKLLIQFQNNGVVDDSQLPKDRFSAERLKGVDSTLKIQPAKLEDSAVYLCASSLPQGQFRNIQYFGAGTRLSVL.

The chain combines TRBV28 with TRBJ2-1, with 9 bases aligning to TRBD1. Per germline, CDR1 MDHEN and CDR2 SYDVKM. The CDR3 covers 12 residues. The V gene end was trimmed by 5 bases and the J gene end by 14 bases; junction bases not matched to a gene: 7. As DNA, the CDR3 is TGTGCCAGCAGTCCAGGACAGGGGAGCAAGTTCTTC. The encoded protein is CASSPGQGSKFF.

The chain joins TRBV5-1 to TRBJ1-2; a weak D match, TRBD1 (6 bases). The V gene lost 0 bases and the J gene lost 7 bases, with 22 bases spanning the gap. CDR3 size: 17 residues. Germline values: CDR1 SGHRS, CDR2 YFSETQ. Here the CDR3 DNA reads TGCGCCAGCAGCTTGGGATCTGGGACCAGGGGCTCGGGTGGCTACACCTTC. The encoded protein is CASSLGSGTRGSGGYTF.

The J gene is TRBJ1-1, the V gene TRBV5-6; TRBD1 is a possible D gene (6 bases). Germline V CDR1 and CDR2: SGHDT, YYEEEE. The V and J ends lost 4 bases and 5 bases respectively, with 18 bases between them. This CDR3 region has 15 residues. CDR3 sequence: CASSLEGGPGTEAFF. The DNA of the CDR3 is TGTGCCAGCAGCCTAGAGGGGGGGCCGGGGACTGAAGCTTTCTTT.

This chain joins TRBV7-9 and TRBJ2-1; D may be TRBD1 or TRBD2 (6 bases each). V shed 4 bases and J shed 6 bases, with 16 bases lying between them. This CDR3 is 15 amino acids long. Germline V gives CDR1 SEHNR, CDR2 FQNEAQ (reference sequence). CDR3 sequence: CASSSGAGVTNEQFF. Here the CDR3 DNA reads TGTGCCAGCAGCTCGGGGGCAGGGGTGACCAATGAGCAGTTCTTC.

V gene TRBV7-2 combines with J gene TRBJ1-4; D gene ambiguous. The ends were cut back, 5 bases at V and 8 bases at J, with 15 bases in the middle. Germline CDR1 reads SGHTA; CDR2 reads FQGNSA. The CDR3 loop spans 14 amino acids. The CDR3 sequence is CASSGRGTGEKLFF. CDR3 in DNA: TGTGCCAGCAGCGGACGAGGCACTGGGGAAAAACTGTTTTTT.

The CDR3 DNA follows: TGTGCCAGTAGCGACACGGGAACTAATGAAAAACTGTTTTTT. Amino acid sequence: CASSDTGTNEKLFF. This rearrangement joins TRBV19 to TRBJ1-4, with no clear D. The length of the CDR3 is 14 residues. The germline gives CDR1 LNHDA, CDR2 SQIVND (reference sequence). Deletions cut 6 bases from V and 1 base from J, with 9 bases between.

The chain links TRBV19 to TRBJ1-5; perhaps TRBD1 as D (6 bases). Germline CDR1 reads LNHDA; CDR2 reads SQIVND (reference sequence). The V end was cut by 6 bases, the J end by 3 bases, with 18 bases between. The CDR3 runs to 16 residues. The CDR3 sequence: CASSRGGGRDNQPQHF. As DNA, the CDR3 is TGTGCCAGTAGCCGTGGGGGGGGGCGAGACAATCAGCCCCAGCATTTT.

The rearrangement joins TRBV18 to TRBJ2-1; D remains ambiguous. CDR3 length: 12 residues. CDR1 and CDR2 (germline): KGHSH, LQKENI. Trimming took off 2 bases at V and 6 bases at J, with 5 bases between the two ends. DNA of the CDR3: TGTGCCAGCTCACCAACAGCCAATGAGCAGTTCTTC. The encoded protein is CASSPTANEQFF.

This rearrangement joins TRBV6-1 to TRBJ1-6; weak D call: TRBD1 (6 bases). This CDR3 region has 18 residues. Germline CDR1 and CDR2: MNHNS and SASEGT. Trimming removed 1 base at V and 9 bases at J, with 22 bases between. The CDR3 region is CASSEVIPGHDLVSPLHF. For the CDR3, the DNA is TGTGCCAGCAGTGAAGTTATCCCGGGACACGATCTAGTTTCACCCCTCCACTTT.

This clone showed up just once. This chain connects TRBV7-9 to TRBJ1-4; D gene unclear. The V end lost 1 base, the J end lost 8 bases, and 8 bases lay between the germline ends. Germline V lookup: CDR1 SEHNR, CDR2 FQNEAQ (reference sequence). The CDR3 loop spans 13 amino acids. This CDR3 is CASSLVGREKLFF. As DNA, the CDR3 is TGTGCCAGCAGCTTAGTTGGGCGGGAAAAACTGTTTTTT.

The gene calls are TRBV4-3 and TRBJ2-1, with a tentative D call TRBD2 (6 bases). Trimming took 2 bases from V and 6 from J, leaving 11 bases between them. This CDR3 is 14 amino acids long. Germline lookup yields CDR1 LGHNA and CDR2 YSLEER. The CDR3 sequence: CASSQTLGGNEQFF. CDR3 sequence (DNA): TGCGCCAGCAGCCAAACCTTGGGGGGCAATGAGCAGTTCTTC.

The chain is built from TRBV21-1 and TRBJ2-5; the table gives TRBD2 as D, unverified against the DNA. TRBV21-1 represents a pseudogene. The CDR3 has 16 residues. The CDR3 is CASSPAQREGLETQYF. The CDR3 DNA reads TGTGCCAGCAGCCCCGCACAACGGGAAGGGCTGGAGACCCAGTACTTC.

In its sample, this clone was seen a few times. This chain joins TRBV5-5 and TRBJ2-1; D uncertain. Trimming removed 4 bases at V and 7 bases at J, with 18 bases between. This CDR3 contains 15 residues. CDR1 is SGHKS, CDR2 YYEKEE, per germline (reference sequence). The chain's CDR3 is CASSRNADGRNEQFF. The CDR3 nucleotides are TGTGCCAGCAGCCGGAACGCCGACGGCAGGAATGAGCAGTTCTTC.

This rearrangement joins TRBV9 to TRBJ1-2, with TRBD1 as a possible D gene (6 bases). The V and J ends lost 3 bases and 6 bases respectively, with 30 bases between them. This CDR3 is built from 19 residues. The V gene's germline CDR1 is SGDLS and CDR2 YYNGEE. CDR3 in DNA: TGTGCCAGCAGCGCTCCAGGACTTACGATCGGGGGGCGCAAGGATGGCTACACCTTC. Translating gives CASSAPGLTIGGRKDGYTF. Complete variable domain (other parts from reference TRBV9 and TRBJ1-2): DSGVTQTPKHLITATGQRVTLRCSPRSGDLSVYWYQQSLDQGLQFLIQYYNGEERAKGNILERFSAQQFPDLHSELNLSSLELGDSALYFCASSAPGLTIGGRKDGYTFGSGTRLTVV.

The CDR3 here is CASSVRPNTDTQYF. The DNA for the CDR3 is TGCGCCAGCAGCGTCAGGCCAAACACAGATACGCAGTATTTT. This chain uses TRBV5-1 with TRBJ2-3; the D is unclear. CDR1 and CDR2 from the germline V gene are SGHRS and YFSETQ. This CDR3 contains 14 residues. The V end lost 4 bases, the J end lost 2 bases, and 11 bases lay between the germline ends.